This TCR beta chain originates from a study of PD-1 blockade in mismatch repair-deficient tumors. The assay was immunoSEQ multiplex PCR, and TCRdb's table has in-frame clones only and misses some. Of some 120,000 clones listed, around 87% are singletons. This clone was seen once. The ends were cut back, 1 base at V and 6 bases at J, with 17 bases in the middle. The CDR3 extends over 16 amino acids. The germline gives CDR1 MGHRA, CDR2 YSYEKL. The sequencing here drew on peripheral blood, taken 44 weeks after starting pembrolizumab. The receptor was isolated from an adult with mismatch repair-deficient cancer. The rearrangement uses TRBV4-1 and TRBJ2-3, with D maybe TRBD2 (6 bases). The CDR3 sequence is CASSQVKGAGRDTQYF. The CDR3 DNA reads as TGCGCCAGCAGCCAAGTCAAGGGCGCGGGACGGGATACGCAGTATTTT.